This TCR beta chain is from a study of T-cell reconstitution after alpha-beta-depleted transplantation in children. Unique molecular identifiers were incorporated into the prepared TCRbeta library. In TCRdb, the PCR reads were re-called with MiXCR into one record per CDR3 protein. The sample includes some 200,000 distinct CDR3 sequences, about 8.4% of them seen just once. Study-level findings and limits: After one year, T-cell counts and TCRbeta diversity mostly came from new T cells. Roughly two months post-transplant, alpha-beta T cells reportedly originated from several hundred graft clones that had expanded. In some patients, recipient T cells and intrathymic progenitors surviving conditioning explained high day-60 diversity.

On this clonotype itself: Antigen: not known.

V was clipped by 5 bases and J by 9 bases, with 18 bases between them. CDR3 length: 13 amino acids. The germline V gene has CDR1 SGHRS and CDR2 YFSETQ. This material consisted of PBMCs, mostly from graft donor cells, taken 360 days after TCRalphabeta/CD19-depleted stem cell transplant. This TCR was recovered from a male patient aged 2-10 years who had a stem cell transplant for acute myeloid leukemia, so the T cells may come from the graft donor. The chain employs TRBV5-1 and TRBJ2-7; the D is unclear. In DNA, the CDR3 is TGCGCCAGCAGAGTCCAACCGCTAGGCCCGCAGTACGTC. Amino acids: CASRVQPLGPQYV.